The 3 T cell receptor beta chains in this list originate from one sample, sequenced in a study of vaccination and CD4 T cells after COVID-19. Antigens for these TCRs are unknown. The treatment denotes: roughly 11-day PBMC culture with coronavirus spike peptide pools or control peptides (ViraFEST assay). The assay that was used to sequence DNA from cultured CD4+ T cells was the Oncomine TCR Beta short-read assay. In TCRdb, the PCR reads were re-called with MiXCR into one record per CDR3 protein. The repertoire has 25,000 or so distinct CDR3 sequences, around 54% of them found once; the top ten carry approximately 3%. Material for sequencing was CD4+ T cells from blood, cultured in vitro. These TCRs come from a human donor who had recovered from COVID-19.

This clonotype was picked up a small number of times. V and J are TRBV6-5 and TRBJ1-5; TRBD1 matches 7 bases. Germline-derived CDR1 and CDR2 are MNHEY and SVGAGI. This CDR3 is built from 19 residues. Unmatched junction bases numbered 15, after V lost 4 bases and J lost 0 bases. CDR3 region: CASSSSGQEGPYSNQPQHF. The CDR3 DNA reads TGTGCCAGCAGTTCCTCCGGACAGGAGGGCCCATATAGCAATCAGCCCCAGCATTTT.

The chain carries TRBV5-4 and TRBJ2-2; possibly TRBD1 or TRBD2 for D (6 bases each). Per the germline V gene, CDR1 is SGHNT and CDR2 is YYREEE (reference sequence). With 2 bases removed from V and 6 bases from J, the gap between germline ends came to 11 bases. The CDR3 is made up of 14 amino acids. CDR3 sequence: CASSLARGAGELFF. CDR3 coding DNA: TGTGCCAGCAGCTTAGCGAGGGGGGCCGGGGAGCTGTTTTTT.

This clonotype was detected only a few times. This chain links TRBV2 with TRBJ1-2, with 9 bases that match TRBD1. After removal of 7 bases from V and 5 bases from J, the junction contained 8 bases not matched to a gene. This CDR3 has 14 amino acids. CDR1 and CDR2 (germline): SNHLY, FYNNEI. CDR3 sequence (DNA): TGTGCCAGCATGAGGGACAGGGCCGGATATGGCTACACCTTC. Protein sequence: CASMRDRAGYGYTF.